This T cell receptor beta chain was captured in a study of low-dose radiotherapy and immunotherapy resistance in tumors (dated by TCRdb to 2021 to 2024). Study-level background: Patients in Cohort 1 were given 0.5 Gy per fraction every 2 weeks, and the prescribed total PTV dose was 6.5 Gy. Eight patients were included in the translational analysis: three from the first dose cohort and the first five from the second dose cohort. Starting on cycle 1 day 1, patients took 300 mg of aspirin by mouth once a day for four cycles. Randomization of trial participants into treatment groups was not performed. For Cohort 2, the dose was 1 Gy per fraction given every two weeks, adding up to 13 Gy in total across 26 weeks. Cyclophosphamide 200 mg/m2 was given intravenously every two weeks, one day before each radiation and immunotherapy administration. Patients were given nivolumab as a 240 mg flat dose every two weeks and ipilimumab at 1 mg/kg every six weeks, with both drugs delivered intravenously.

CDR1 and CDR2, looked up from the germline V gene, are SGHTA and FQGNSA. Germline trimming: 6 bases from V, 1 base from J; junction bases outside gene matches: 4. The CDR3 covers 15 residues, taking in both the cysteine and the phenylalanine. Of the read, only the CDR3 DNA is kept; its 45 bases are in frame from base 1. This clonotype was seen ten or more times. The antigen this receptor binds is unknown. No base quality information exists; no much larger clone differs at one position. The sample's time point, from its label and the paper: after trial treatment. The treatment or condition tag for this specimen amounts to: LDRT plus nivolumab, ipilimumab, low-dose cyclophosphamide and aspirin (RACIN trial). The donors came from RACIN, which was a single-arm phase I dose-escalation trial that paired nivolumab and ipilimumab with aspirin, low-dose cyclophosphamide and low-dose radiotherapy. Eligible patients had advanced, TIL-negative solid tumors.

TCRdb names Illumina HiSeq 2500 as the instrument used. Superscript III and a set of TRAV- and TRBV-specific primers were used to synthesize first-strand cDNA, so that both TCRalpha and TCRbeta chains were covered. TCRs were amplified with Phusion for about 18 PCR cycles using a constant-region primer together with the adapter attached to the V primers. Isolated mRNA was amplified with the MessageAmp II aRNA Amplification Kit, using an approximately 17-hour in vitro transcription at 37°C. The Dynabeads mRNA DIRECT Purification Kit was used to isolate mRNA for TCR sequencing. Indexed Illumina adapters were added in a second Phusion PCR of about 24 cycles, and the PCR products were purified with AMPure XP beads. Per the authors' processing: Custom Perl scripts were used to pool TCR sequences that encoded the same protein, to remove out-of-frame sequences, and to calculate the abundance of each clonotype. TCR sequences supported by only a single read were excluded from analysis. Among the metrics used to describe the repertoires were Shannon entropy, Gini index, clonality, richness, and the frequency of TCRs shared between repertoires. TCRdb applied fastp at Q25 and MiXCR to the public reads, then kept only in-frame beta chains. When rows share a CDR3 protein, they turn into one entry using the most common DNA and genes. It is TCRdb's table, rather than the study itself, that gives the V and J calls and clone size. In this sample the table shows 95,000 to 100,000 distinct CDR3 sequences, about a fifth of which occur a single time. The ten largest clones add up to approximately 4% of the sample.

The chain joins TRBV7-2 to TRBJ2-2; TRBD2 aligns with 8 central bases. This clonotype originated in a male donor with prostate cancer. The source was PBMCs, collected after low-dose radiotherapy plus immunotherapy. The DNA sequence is TGTGCCAGCAGGCCCGGGGGGGAGAACACCGGGGAGCTGTTTTTT. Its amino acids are CASRPGGENTGELFF.